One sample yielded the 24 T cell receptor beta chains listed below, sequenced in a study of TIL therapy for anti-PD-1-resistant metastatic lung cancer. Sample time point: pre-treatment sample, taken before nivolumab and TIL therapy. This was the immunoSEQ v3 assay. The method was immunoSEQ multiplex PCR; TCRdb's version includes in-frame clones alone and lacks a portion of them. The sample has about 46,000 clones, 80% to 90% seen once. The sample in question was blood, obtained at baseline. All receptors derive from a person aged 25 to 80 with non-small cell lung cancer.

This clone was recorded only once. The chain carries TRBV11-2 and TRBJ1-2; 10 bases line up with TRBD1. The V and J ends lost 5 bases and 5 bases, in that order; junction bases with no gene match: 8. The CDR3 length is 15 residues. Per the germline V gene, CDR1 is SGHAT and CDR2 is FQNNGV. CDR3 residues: CASSPGTGAHYGYTF. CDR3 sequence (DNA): TGTGCCAGCAGCCCTGGGACAGGGGCCCATTATGGCTACACCTTC.

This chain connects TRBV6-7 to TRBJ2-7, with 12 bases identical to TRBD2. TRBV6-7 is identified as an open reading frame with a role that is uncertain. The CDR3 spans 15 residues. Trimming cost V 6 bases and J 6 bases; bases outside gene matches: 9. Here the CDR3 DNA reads TGTGCCAGCAGAAAGCTAGCGGGAGGGCCAGGCGAGCAGTACTTC. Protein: CASRKLAGGPGEQYF.

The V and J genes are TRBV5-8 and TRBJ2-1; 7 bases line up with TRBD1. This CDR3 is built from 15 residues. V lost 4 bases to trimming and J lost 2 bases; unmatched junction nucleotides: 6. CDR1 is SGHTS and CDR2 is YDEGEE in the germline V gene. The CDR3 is CASSLGTATYNEQFF. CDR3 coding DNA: TGTGCCAGCAGCCTCGGGACAGCTACCTACAATGAGCAGTTCTTC.

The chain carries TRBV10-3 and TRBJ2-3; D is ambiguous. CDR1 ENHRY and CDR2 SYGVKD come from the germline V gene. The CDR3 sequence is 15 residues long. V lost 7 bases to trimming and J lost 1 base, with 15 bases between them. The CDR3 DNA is TGTGCCATCAACCCGGGCTCTAAGGGCACAGATACGCAGTATTTT. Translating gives CAINPGSKGTDTQYF.

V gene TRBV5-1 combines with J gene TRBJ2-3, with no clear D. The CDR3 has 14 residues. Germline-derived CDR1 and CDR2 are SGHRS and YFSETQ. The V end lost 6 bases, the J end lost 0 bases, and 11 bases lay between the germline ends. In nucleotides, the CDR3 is TGCGCCAGCACAAGCGCTTCTAGCACAGATACGCAGTATTTT. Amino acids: CASTSASSTDTQYF.

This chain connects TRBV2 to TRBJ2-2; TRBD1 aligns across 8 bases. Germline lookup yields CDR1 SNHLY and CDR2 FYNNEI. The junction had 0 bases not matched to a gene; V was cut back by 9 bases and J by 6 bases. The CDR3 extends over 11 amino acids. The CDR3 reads CARQGAGELFF. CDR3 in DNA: TGTGCCAGACAGGGGGCCGGGGAGCTGTTTTTT.

The CDR3 DNA follows: TGTGCCAGCAGCTTCCGACAGGGGGGCCAGGGGTCCCAGTACTTC. This sequence encodes CASSFRQGGQGSQYF. V gene TRBV7-9 combines with J gene TRBJ2-5; 9 bases align to TRBD1. The CDR3 loop spans 15 amino acids. The germline V gene encodes CDR1 SEHNR and CDR2 FQNEAQ (reference sequence). V lost 3 bases, J lost 9 bases, and 11 bases stayed unmatched.

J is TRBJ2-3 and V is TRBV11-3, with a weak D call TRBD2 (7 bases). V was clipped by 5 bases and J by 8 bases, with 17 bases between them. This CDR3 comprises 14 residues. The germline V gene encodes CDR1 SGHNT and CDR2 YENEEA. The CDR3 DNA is TGTGCCAGCAGCCCCACCCGGGGGGCGACTACGCAGTATTTT. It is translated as CASSPTRGATTQYF. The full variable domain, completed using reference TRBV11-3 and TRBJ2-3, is EAGVVQSPRYKIIEKKQPVAFWCNPISGHNTLYWYLQNLGQGPELLIRYENEEAVDDSQLPKDRFSAERLKGVDSTLKIQPAELGDSAVYLCASSPTRGATTQYFGPGTRLTVL.

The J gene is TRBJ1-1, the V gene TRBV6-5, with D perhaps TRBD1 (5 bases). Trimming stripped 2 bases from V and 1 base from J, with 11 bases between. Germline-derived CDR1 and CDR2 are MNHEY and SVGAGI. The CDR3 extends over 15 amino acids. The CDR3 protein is CASSYGWDGNTEAFF. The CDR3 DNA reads TGTGCCAGCAGTTACGGCTGGGACGGGAACACTGAAGCTTTCTTT.

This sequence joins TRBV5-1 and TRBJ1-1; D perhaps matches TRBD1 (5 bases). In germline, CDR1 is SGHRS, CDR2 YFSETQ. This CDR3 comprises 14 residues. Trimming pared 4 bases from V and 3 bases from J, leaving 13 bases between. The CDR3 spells CASSASGWDTEAFF. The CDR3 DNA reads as TGCGCCAGCAGCGCATCAGGGTGGGACACTGAAGCTTTCTTT. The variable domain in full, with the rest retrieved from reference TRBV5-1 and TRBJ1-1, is KAGVTQTPRYLIKTRGQQVTLSCSPISGHRSVSWYQQTPGQGLQFLFEYFSETQRNKGNFPGRFSGRQFSNSRSEMNVSTLELGDSALYLCASSASGWDTEAFFGQGTRLTVV.

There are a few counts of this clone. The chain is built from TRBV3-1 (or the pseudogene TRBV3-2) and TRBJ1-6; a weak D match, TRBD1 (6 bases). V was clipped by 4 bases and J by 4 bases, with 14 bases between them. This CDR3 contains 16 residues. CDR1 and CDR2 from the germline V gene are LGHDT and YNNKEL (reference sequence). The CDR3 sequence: CASSLRTVTYNSPLHF. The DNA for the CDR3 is TGTGCCAGCAGCCTACGGACAGTGACTTATAATTCACCCCTCCACTTT.

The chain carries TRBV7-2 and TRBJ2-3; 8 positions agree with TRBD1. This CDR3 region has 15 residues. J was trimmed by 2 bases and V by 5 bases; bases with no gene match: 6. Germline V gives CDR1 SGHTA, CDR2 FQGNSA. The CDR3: CASSPRTGTTDTQYF. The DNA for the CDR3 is TGTGCCAGCAGCCCCCGGACAGGGACCACAGATACGCAGTATTTT.

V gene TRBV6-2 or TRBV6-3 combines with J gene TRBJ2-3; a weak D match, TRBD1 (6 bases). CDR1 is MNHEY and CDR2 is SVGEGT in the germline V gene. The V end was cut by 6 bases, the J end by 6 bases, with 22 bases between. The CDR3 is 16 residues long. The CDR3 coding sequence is TGTGCCAGCAGCGACGGTTACAGGGCCTTTTTGGATACGCAGTATTTT. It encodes CASSDGYRAFLDTQYF.

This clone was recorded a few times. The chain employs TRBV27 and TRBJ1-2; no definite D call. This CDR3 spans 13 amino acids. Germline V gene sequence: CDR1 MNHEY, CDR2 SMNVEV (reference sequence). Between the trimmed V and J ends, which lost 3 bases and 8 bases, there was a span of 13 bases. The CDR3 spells CASSFTLTGGYTF. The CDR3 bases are TGTGCCAGCAGTTTCACCCTCACGGGGGGCTACACCTTC.

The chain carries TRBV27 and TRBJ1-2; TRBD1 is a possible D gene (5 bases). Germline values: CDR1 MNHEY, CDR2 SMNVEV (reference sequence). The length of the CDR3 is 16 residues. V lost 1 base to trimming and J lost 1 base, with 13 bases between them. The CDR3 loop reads CASSLLIGAGNYGYTF. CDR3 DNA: TGTGCCAGCAGTTTATTGATCGGGGCGGGTAACTATGGCTACACCTTC.

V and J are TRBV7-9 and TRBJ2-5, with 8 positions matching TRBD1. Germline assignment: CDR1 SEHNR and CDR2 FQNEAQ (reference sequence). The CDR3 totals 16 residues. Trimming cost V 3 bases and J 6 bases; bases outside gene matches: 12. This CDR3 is CASSFLLGQGGKTQYF. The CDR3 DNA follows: TGTGCCAGCAGCTTCCTACTCGGACAGGGCGGAAAGACCCAGTACTTC. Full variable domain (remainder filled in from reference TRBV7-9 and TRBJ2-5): DTGVSQNPRHKITKRGQNVTFRCDPISEHNRLYWYRQTLGQGPEFLTYFQNEAQLEKSRLLSDRFSAERPKGSFSTLEIQRTEQGDSAMYLCASSFLLGQGGKTQYFGPGTRLLVL.

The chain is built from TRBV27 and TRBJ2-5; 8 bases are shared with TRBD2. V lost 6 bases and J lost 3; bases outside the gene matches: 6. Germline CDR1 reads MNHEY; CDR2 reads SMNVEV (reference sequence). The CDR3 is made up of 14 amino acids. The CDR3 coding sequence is TGTGCCAGCAGCCCAGCGGGGGCCGAAGAGACCCAGTACTTC. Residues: CASSPAGAEETQYF.

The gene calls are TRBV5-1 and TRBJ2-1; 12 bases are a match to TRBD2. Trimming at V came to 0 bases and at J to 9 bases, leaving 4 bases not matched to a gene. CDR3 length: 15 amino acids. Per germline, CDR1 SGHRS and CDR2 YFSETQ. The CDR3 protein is CASSLVLAGGGEQFF. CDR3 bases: TGCGCCAGCAGCTTGGTACTAGCGGGAGGCGGTGAGCAGTTCTTC.

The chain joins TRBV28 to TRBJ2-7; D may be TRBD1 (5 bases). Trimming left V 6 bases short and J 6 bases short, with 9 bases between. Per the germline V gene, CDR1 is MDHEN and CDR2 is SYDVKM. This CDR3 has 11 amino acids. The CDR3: CASSRVREQYF. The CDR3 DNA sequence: TGTGCCAGCAGCAGGGTTCGCGAGCAGTACTTC.

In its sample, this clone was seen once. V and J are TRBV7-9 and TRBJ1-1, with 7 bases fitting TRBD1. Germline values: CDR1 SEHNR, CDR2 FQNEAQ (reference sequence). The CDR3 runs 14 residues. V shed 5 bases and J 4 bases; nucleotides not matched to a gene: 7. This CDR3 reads CASSMTGRITEAFF. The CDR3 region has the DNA TGTGCCAGCAGCATGACAGGGAGGATCACTGAAGCTTTCTTT. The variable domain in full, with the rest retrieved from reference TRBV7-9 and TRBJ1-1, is DTGVSQNPRHKITKRGQNVTFRCDPISEHNRLYWYRQTLGQGPEFLTYFQNEAQLEKSRLLSDRFSAERPKGSFSTLEIQRTEQGDSAMYLCASSMTGRITEAFFGQGTRLTVV.

CDR3: CASSFARGTDTQYF. As DNA, the CDR3 is TGTGCCAGCAGTTTTGCCAGGGGCACAGATACGCAGTATTTT. The chain carries TRBV6-2 or TRBV6-3 and TRBJ2-3, with D tentatively TRBD1 (5 bases). The CDR3 spans 14 residues. The V end was cut by 4 bases, the J end by 1 base, with 9 bases between. Germline V gene data show CDR1 as MNHEY and CDR2 as SVGEGT.

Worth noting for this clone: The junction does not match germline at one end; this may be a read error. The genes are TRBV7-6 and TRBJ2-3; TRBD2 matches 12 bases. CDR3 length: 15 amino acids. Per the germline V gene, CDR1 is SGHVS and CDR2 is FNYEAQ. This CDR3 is CASSPTSGSKDTQYF. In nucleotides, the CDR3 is TGTGCCAGCAGCCCGACTAGCGGGAGCAAAGATACGCAGTATTTT.

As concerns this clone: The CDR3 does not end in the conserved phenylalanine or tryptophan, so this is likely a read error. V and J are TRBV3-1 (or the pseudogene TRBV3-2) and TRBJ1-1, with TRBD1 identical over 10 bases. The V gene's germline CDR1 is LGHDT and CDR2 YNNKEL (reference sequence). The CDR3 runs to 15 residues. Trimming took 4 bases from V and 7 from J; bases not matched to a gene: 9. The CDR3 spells CASSLRDRGGFEAFL. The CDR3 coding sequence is TGTGCCAGCAGCCTCCGGGACAGGGGTGGGTTTGAAGCTTTCCTT.

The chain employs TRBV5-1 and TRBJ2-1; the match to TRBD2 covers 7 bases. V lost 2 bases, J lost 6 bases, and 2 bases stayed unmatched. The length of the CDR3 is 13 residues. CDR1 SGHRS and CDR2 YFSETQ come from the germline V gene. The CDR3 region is CASSFPSGNEQFF. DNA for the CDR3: TGCGCCAGCAGCTTCCCTAGCGGCAATGAGCAGTTCTTC.